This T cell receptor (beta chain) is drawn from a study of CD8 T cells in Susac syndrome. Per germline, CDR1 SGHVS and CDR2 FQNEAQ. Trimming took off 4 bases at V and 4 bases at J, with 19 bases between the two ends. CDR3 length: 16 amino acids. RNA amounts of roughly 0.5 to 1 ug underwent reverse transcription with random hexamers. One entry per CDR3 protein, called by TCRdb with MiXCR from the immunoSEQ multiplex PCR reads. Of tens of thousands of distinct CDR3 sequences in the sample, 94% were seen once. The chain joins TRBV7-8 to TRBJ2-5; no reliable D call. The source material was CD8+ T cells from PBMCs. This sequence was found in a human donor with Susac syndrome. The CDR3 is CASSSSDRASIETQYF. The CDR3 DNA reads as TGTGCCAGCAGCTCCTCGGACCGAGCATCCATAGAGACCCAGTACTTC. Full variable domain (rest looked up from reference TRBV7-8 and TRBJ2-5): GAGVSQSPRYKVAKRGQDVALRCDPISGHVSLFWYQQALGQGPEFLTYFQNEAQLDKSGLPSDRFFAERPEGSVSTLKIQRTQQEDSAVYLCASSSSDRASIETQYFGPGTRLLVL.